This T cell receptor beta chain appears in the sequencing data of a study of shared clonotypes between healthy human individuals. Study outcomes and limitations: As a rule, naive subsets had a larger estimated richness than memory subsets. Against clonotypes common to all four donors, non-shared ones had lower generation probabilities.

The protocol was immunoSEQ multiplex PCR, while the TCRdb copy is restricted to in-frame clones and leaves out a portion. The data contain about 990,000 clones, approximately 80% of them singletons. The length of the CDR3 is 10 residues. V was trimmed by 4 bases and J by 7 bases, leaving 5 bases between them. From germline, CDR1 is SQVTM and CDR2 ANQGSEA. As regards this clone: Antigen specificity is unknown. This CDR3 is also generated by other DNA sequences in the sample.

The sample comprised memory CD4+ T cells from PBMCs. Indicated subset: CD45RA-negative fraction. The TCR was taken from a man younger than 30 in good health. Some clones in this sample may be carry-over from other donors' samples. V is TRBV29-1 and J is TRBJ2-1; D ambiguous. Here the CDR3 DNA reads TGCAGCGTTGGAAGGAATGAGCAGTTCTTC. Its protein product is CSVGRNEQFF.